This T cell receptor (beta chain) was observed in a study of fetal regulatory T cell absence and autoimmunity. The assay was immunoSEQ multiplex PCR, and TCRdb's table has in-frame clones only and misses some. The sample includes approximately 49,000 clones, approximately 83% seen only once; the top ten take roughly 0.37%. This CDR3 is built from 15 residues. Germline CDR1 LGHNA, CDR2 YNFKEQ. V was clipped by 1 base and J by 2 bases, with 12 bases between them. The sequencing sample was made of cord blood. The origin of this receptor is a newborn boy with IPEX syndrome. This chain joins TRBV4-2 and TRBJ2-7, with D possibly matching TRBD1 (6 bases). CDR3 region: CASSQVKTGPYEQYF. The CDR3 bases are TGTGCCAGCAGCCAAGTCAAGACAGGACCCTACGAGCAGTACTTC.